The following is a T cell receptor (beta chain) sequence with its context. This sample was included in a study of blood T cell repertoires in COVID-19. The overall study: The analysed material was cDNA or gDNA that came from T cells, B-cell-depleted T cells, or PBMCs.

In terms of age and location, participants ranged from roughly 18 to 90 years and lived in fewer than 30 US areas. The CDR3 runs 15 residues. Deletions cut 3 bases from V and 3 bases from J, with 12 bases between. Per the germline V gene, CDR1 is SNHLY and CDR2 is FYNNEI. Original processing notes: The assay estimated nucleated cells by amplifying reference gene primers. Using immunoSEQ multiplex PCR, the repertoire was profiled, and TCRdb retains in-frame clones only, with some absent. Clonal size and the V and J genes are those of that table, whereas D and trimming came from the DNA. The sample lists some 500,000 clones; roughly 90% were seen once.

The TCR originated in a woman between 40 and 55 years old who had recovered from COVID-19. The rearrangement joins TRBV2 to TRBJ2-1, with D maybe TRBD2 (6 bases). The sample taken for sequencing was PBMCs or T cells enriched from blood (not recorded which). Here the CDR3 DNA reads TGTGCCAGCAGTGAGCCGGGAGTCCGCTACAATGAGCAGTTCTTC. Translation: CASSEPGVRYNEQFF.